A selection of T cell receptor beta chains follows, all from one sample in a study of blood T cell repertoires in COVID-19. The table came from immunoSEQ multiplex PCR; TCRdb's copy has only in-frame clones and leaves some out. In the table there are roughly 190,000 clones, around 84% of which are singletons. Input material: peripheral blood. The receptor source for this set is a human donor in a cohort sampled during active COVID-19. CDR3s leave out the opening cysteine and the closing phenylalanine or tryptophan. The D gene is left open where the match is weak.

d_call	v_call	j_call	cdr3_aa
TRBD1	TRBV3-1/TRBV3-2	TRBJ1-5	ASSQFTSGTGDEPQH
TRBD1	TRBV11-2	TRBJ1-1	ASSPWTGRNTEAF
TRBD1	TRBV28	TRBJ2-2	ASSAAKGATGELF
TRBD1	TRBV19	TRBJ1-1	ASTRTGNTEAF
-	TRBV7-3	TRBJ2-2	ASSLTSSNTGELF
-	TRBV28	TRBJ1-2	ASSLLGSTVTNYGYT
-	TRBV6-5	TRBJ1-4	ASSSPGDPTNEKLF
-	TRBV6-6	TRBJ2-2	ASSYAQPEMGRELF
-	TRBV18	TRBJ1-2	ASSPPLGGRDNYGYT
-	TRBV18	TRBJ2-7	ASSSRDGTYEQY
TRBD2	TRBV4-1	TRBJ2-4	ASSQDRREGPKNIQY
-	TRBV5-6	TRBJ1-1	ASSLGPGTEAF
TRBD2	TRBV15	TRBJ2-1	ATSGRGLAGGRNEQF
-	TRBV19	TRBJ1-5	ASSILGFEGIINQPQH
TRBD1	TRBV18	TRBJ1-1	ASSPGQLNTEAF
TRBD1	TRBV27	TRBJ1-5	ASSLTGTANQPQH
TRBD2	TRBV6-5	TRBJ2-7	ASSQPGLGLYEQY
-	TRBV5-1	TRBJ1-4	ASSPGGRNEKLF
TRBD1	TRBV23-1	TRBJ1-5	ASSRGGTGLCNQPQH
TRBD1	TRBV5-1	TRBJ1-4	ASTTTGTGFEKLF
-	TRBV19	TRBJ2-4	ASSISPDIQY
-	TRBV12-3/TRBV12-4	TRBJ1-1	ASSYAGRAEAF
-	TRBV7-9	TRBJ2-7	ASSLHEWYEQY
-	TRBV29-1	TRBJ1-2	SVEASGSYGYT
-	TRBV7-9	TRBJ1-1	ASSLAAENTEAF
TRBD1	TRBV5-1	TRBJ1-2	ASSLVLSNDRAYYGYT
-	TRBV2	TRBJ2-7	ASSDQVGIRIQQY
TRBD2	TRBV5-1	TRBJ2-7	ASSLESGGRAPEQY
TRBD1	TRBV15	TRBJ2-7	ATSRDMTGGDEQY
TRBD1	TRBV7-9	TRBJ1-4	ASSRTGGGEKLF
-	TRBV10-3	TRBJ2-3	AISPTGEGTDTQY
-	TRBV27	TRBJ1-2	ASSLRQAYGYT
-	TRBV29-1	TRBJ2-4	SVRPGGWEY
-	TRBV7-3	TRBJ2-2	ASSLSHRSITGELF
-	TRBV4-1	TRBJ1-4	ASSQVRLGEKLF
TRBD1	TRBV4-1	TRBJ2-2	ASSQETGGNAGELF
-	TRBV3-1/TRBV3-2	TRBJ2-6	ASSPDYTPSGANVLT
-	TRBV7-9	TRBJ1-1	ASSRETSGAEAF
-	TRBV30	TRBJ2-2	AWSGSLMGGELF
TRBD1	TRBV28	TRBJ2-2	ATPGTGRTGELF